The clone carrying this T cell receptor (beta chain) was found a few times. V lost 2 bases to trimming and J lost 7 bases, with 9 bases between them. CDR1 SGHDN and CDR2 FVKESK come from the germline V gene. This CDR3 spans 13 amino acids. Using its own MiXCR run on the reads, TCRdb lists one record per CDR3 protein. The sample consists of about 360,000 distinct CDR3 sequences, roughly 18% of them appearing once. The sample comes from a study of T cell repertoires in cytomegalovirus infection. Looking at the study overall: Public TCR beta signatures were indicative of both CMV infection and a matching HLA type.

This TCR was recovered from a human donor in good health (CMV status not recorded). Some clones in this sample may be carry-over from other donors' samples. Source material: PBMCs. V gene TRBV14 combines with J gene TRBJ1-5; D ambiguous. The CDR3 spells CASSQSLGQPQHF. DNA of the CDR3: TGTGCCAGCAGCCAATCACTGGGCCAGCCCCAGCATTTT.